These 13 T cell receptor beta chains share one sample of origin, sequenced in a study of blood T cell repertoires in COVID-19. This table comes from immunoSEQ multiplex PCR, and its TCRdb copy is limited to in-frame clones, with some not included. In the table there are about 77,000 clones, over 70% of which are singletons. The source material was peripheral blood. These receptor sequences come from a man between 60 and 75 years old with acute or convalescent COVID-19.

The chain carries TRBV11-2 and TRBJ1-2; TRBD1 is a possible D gene (5 bases). The germline V and J ends were trimmed by 1 base and 4 bases, with 7 bases remaining between them. This CDR3 region has 13 residues. Germline-derived CDR1 and CDR2 are SGHAT and FQNNGV. DNA of the CDR3: TGTGCCAGCAGCTTAGGGACACGCTATGGCTACACCTTC. This codes for CASSLGTRYGYTF.

The V call is TRBV3-1 (or the pseudogene TRBV3-2), the J call TRBJ1-4; D is unresolved. The CDR3 totals 15 residues. V shed 0 bases and J shed 8 bases, with 13 bases lying between them. Germline V gene lookup returns CDR1 LGHDT and CDR2 YNNKEL (reference sequence). CDR3 sequence reads: CASSQDAGRGEKLFF. The CDR3, as DNA: TGTGCCAGCAGCCAAGATGCAGGTCGGGGAGAAAAACTGTTTTTT.

The chain couples TRBV28 to TRBJ2-2; D is possibly TRBD1 (6 bases). The CDR3 spans 14 residues. V was clipped by 2 bases and J by 5 bases, with 9 bases between them. The germline CDR1 and CDR2 sequences are MDHEN and SYDVKM. CDR3 sequence (DNA): TGTGCCAGCAGTTTACCACAGGGAACCGGGGAGCTGTTTTTT. Translating gives CASSLPQGTGELFF.

The chain has TRBV5-1 and TRBJ2-2, with D possibly TRBD1 on 5 matching bases. This CDR3 is built from 14 residues. The V gene's germline CDR1 is SGHRS and CDR2 YFSETQ. Trimming took off 4 bases at V and 5 bases at J, with 12 bases between the two ends. The CDR3 bases are TGCGCCAGCAGCCGAGCAGGGTGGACCGGGGAGCTGTTTTTT. Protein: CASSRAGWTGELFF.

J is TRBJ2-5 and V is TRBV14; D uncertain. The CDR3 runs 13 residues. Germline CDR1 and CDR2: SGHDN and FVKESK. Trimming took 4 bases from V and 5 from J, leaving 11 bases between them. The CDR3 sequence is CASSPYPPETQYF. DNA of the CDR3: TGTGCCAGCAGCCCCTACCCCCCCGAGACCCAGTACTTC.

The chain couples TRBV7-2 to TRBJ2-2, with a weak D call TRBD2 (6 bases). The CDR3 is 17 residues long. Trimming removed 1 base at V and 0 bases at J, with 12 bases between. From germline, CDR1 is SGHTA and CDR2 FQGNSA. CDR3 DNA sequence: TGTGCCAGCAGCTTAGGTTTACGACTAGCGAACACCGGGGAGCTGTTTTTT. As protein: CASSLGLRLANTGELFF.

The chain couples TRBV10-1 to TRBJ2-1; TRBD1 matches at 8 bases. Germline trimming cut 0 bases from V and 5 bases from J; bases unmatched to any gene: 6. This CDR3 is built from 16 residues. Germline loops: CDR1 WNHNN, CDR2 SYGVQD (reference sequence). CDR3 residues: CASSESRTGFDNEQFF. For the CDR3, the DNA is TGCGCCAGCAGTGAGTCTAGGACAGGGTTTGACAATGAGCAGTTCTTC.

The count of this clone is one. This rearrangement joins TRBV12-5 to TRBJ2-2; TRBD2 might be the D (5 bases). The germline CDR1 and CDR2 sequences are LGHNT and FRNRAP. The length of the CDR3 is 14 residues. Trimming took off 0 bases at V and 3 bases at J, with 5 bases between the two ends. CDR3 in amino acids: CASGLVLDTGELFF. CDR3 nucleotide sequence: TGTGCTAGTGGTTTGGTACTAGACACCGGGGAGCTGTTTTTT.

The chain carries TRBV7-9 and TRBJ1-4; the D gene is possibly TRBD1 (5 bases). CDR1 SEHNR and CDR2 FQNEAQ come from the germline V gene (reference sequence). V was clipped by 0 bases and J by 6 bases, with 11 bases between them. There are 15 residues in the CDR3. CDR3 nucleotide sequence: TGTGCCAGCAGCTTAGCGAGGGGCGGGGATGAAAAACTGTTTTTT. Its translation is CASSLARGGDEKLFF. Using reference TRBV7-9 and TRBJ1-4 for the parts outside the CDR3, the full variable domain is DTGVSQNPRHKITKRGQNVTFRCDPISEHNRLYWYRQTLGQGPEFLTYFQNEAQLEKSRLLSDRFSAERPKGSFSTLEIQRTEQGDSAMYLCASSLARGGDEKLFFGSGTQLSVL.

V and J are TRBV19 and TRBJ2-3, with no clear D. Germline lookup yields CDR1 LNHDA and CDR2 SQIVND (reference sequence). This CDR3 contains 14 residues. The germline V and J ends were trimmed by 2 bases and 4 bases, with 10 bases remaining between them. CDR3 DNA sequence: TGTGCCAGTAGTATATGGTTGCAGTCAGATACGCAGTATTTT. Protein: CASSIWLQSDTQYF.

This clone was counted a single time. The rearrangement links TRBV11-1 to TRBJ1-1; no clear D. The germline gives CDR1 SGHAT, CDR2 FQDESV (reference sequence). V lost 1 base to trimming and J lost 2 bases, with 11 bases between them. There are 15 residues in the CDR3. The CDR3 sequence is CASSLGRGVNTEAFF. CDR3 sequence (DNA): TGTGCCAGCAGCTTAGGGCGAGGCGTAAACACTGAAGCTTTCTTT.

The V and J genes are TRBV6-6 and TRBJ2-1, with 10 bases matching TRBD2. Germline CDR1 MNHNY, CDR2 SVGAGI (reference sequence). The CDR3 length is 16 residues. V dropped 8 bases and J dropped 4; count of bases not matched to a gene: 11. CDR3 loop: CASLYWLAGVYNEQFF. CDR3 coding DNA: TGTGCCAGCCTCTACTGGCTAGCGGGAGTGTACAATGAGCAGTTCTTC.

The CDR3 reads CASSKVSREGLRSNTGELFF. CDR3 nucleotides: TGTGCCAGCAGCAAAGTCTCGCGGGAGGGCCTCAGGTCGAACACCGGGGAGCTGTTTTTT. The chain combines TRBV21-1 with TRBJ2-2; the table's D call, TRBD2, was not checked against the DNA. TRBV21-1 is shown as a pseudogene. The length of the CDR3 is 20 residues.